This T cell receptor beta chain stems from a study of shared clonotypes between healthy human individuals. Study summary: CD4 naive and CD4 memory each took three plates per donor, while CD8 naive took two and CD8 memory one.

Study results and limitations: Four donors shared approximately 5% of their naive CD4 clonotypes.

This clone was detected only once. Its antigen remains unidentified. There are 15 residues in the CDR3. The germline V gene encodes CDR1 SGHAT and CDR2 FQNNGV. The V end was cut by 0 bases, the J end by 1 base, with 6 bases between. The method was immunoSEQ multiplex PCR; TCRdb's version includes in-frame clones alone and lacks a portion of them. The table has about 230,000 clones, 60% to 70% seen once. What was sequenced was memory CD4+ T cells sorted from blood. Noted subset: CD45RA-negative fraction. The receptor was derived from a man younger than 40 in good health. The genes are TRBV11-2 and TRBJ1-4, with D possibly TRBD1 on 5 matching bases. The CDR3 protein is CASSLERGTNEKLFF. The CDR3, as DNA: TGTGCCAGCAGCTTAGAGAGGGGAACTAATGAAAAACTGTTTTTT.